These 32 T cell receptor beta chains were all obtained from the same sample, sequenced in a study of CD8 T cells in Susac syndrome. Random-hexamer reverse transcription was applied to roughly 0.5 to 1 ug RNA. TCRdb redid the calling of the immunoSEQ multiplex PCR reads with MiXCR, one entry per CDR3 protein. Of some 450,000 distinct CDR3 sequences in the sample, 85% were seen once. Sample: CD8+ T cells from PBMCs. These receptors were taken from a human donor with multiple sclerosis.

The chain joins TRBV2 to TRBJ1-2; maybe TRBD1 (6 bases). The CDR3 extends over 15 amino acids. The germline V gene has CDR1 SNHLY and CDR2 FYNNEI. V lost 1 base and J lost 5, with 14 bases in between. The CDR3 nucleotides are TGTGCCAGCAGTGAAGGGGCGGGGGCGAGGTATGGCTACACCTTC. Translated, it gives CASSEGAGARYGYTF.

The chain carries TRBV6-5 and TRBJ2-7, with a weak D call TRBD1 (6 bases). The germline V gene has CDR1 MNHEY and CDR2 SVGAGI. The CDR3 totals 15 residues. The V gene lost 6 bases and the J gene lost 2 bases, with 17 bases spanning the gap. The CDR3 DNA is TGTGCCAGCAGCCGCGTACAGGGTACCCCCTACGAGCAGTACTTC. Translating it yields CASSRVQGTPYEQYF.

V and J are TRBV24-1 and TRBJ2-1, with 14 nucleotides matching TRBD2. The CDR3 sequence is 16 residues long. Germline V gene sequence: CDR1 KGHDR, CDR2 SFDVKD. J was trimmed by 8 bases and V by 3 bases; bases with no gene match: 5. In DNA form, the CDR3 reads TGTGCCACCAGTGATCCCGGGACTAGCGGGAGCTATGAGCAGTTCTTC. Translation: CATSDPGTSGSYEQFF.

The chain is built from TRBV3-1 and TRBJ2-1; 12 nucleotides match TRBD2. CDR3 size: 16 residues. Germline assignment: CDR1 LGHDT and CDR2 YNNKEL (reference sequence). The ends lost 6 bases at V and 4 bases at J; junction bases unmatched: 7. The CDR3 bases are TGTGCCAGCAGTCCTTTACTAGCGGGAGGATACAATGAGCAGTTCTTC. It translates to CASSPLLAGGYNEQFF.

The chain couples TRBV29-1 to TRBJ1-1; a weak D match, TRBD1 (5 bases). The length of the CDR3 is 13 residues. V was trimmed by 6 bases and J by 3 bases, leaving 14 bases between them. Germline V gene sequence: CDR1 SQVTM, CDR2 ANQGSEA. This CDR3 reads CSVRTGRDTEAFF. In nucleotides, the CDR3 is TGCAGCGTGAGAACAGGACGGGACACTGAAGCTTTCTTT.

CDR3 sequence reads: CASSPRDSDLIEQYF. The CDR3 DNA reads TGTGCCAGCAGCCCCCGGGACTCCGACCTTATAGAGCAGTACTTC. This chain connects TRBV7-9 to TRBJ2-7; the D gene is possibly TRBD2 (6 bases). The CDR3 covers 15 residues. V dropped 5 bases and J dropped 7 bases, with 21 bases sitting between them. CDR1 is SEHNR, CDR2 FQNEAQ, per germline (reference sequence). Using reference TRBV7-9 and TRBJ2-7 for the parts outside the CDR3, the full variable domain is DTGVSQNPRHKITKRGQNVTFRCDPISEHNRLYWYRQTLGQGPEFLTYFQNEAQLEKSRLLSDRFSAERPKGSFSTLEIQRTEQGDSAMYLCASSPRDSDLIEQYFGPGTRLTVT.

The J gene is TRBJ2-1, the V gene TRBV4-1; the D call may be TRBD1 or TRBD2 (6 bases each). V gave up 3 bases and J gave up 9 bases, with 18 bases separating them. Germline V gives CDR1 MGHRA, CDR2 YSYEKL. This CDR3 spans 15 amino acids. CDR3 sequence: CASSQPPGAGAEQFF. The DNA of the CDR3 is TGCGCCAGCAGCCAGCCTCCGGGGGCTGGGGCTGAGCAGTTCTTC.

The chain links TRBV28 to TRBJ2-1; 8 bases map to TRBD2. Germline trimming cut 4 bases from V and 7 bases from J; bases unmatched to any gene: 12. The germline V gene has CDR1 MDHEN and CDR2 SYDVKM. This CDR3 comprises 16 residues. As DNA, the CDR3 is TGTGCCAGCAGTTCTGAGCGGGAGAGAGGAAGAAATGAGCAGTTCTTC. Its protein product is CASSSERERGRNEQFF.

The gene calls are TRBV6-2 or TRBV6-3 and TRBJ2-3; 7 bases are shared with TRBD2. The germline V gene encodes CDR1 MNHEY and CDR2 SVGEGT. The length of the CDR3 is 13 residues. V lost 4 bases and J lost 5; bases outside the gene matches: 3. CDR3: CASSSPGGDTQYF. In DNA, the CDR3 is TGTGCCAGCAGTTCCCCGGGAGGAGATACGCAGTATTTT.

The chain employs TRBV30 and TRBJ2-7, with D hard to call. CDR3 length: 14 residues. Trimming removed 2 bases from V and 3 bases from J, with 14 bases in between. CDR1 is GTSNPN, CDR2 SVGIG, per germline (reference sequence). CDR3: CAWSRVDPFYEQYF. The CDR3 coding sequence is TGTGCCTGGAGTCGGGTGGATCCTTTCTACGAGCAGTACTTC.

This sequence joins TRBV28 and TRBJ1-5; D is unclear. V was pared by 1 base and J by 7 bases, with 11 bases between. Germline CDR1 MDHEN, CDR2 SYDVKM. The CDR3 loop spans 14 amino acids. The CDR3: CASSLFGSNQPQHF. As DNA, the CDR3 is TGTGCCAGCAGTTTATTCGGATCGAACCAGCCCCAGCATTTT.

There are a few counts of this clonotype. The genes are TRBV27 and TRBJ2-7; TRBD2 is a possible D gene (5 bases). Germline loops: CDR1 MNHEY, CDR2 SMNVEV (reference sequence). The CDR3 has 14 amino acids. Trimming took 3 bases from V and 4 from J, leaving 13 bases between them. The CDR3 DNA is TGTGCCAGCAGTTTCCTTCCAGGAGGATACGAGCAGTACTTC. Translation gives CASSFLPGGYEQYF.

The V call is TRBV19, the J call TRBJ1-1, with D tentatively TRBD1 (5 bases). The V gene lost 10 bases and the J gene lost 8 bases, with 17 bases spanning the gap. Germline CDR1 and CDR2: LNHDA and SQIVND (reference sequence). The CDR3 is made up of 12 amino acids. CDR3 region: CATDQGGGEAFF. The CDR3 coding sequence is TGTGCCACCGACCAGGGTGGCGGCGAAGCTTTCTTT.

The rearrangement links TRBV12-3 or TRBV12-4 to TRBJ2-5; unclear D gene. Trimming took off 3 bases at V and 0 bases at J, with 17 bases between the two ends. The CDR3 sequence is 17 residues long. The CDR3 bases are TGTGCCAGCAGTTTTTCGGCAGATGCTACGTACCAAGAGACCCAGTACTTC. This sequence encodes CASSFSADATYQETQYF.

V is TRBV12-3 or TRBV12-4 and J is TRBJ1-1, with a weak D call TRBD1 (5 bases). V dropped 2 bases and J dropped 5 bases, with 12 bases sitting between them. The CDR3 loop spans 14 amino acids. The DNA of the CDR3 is TGTGCCAGCAGTTTATATGAGGGGAGGACTGAAGCTTTCTTT. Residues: CASSLYEGRTEAFF.

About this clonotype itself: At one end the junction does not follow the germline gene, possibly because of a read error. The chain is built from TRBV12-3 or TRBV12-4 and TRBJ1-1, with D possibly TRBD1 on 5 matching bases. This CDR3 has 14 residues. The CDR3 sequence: CASRIRGWNTEASF. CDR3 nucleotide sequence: TGTGCCAGCAGGATCCGGGGCTGGAACACTGAAGCTTCCTTT.

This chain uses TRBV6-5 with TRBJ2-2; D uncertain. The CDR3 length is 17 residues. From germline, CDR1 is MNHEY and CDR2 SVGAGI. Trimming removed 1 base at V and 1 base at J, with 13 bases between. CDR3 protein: CASSYYDRQVNTGELFF. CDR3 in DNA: TGTGCCAGCAGTTACTATGATAGGCAGGTGAACACCGGGGAGCTGTTTTTT.

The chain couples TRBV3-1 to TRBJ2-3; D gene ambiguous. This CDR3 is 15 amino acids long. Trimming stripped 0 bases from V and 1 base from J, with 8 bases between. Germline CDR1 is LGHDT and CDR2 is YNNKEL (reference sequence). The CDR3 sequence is CASSQDGLRTDTQYF. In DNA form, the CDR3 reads TGTGCCAGCAGCCAAGATGGGCTGCGCACAGATACGCAGTATTTT.

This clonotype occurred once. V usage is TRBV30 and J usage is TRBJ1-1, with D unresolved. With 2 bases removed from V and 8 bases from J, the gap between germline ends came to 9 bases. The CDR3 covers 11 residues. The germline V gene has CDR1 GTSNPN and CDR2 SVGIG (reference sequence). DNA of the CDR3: TGTGCCTGGAGTATAGGAGTGGAAGCTTTCTTT. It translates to CAWSIGVEAFF.

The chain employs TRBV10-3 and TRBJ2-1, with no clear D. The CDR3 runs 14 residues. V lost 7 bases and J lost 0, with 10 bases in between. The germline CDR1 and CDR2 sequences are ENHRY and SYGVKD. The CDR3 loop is CAIKVGSSYNEQFF. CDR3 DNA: TGTGCCATCAAAGTGGGAAGCTCCTACAATGAGCAGTTCTTC.

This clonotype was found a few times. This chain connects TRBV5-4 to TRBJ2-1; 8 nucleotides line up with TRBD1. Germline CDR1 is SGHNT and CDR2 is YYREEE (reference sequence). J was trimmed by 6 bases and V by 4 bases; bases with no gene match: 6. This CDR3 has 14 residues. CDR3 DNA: TGTGCCAGCAGCCCCGGGACAGGTACCAATGAGCAGTTCTTC. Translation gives CASSPGTGTNEQFF.

The CDR3 coding sequence is TGTGCCTGGAGTGTATGGGTAAGCACTGAAGCTTTCTTT. Amino acid sequence: CAWSVWVSTEAFF. J is TRBJ1-1 and V is TRBV30; D ambiguous. The V gene's germline CDR1 is GTSNPN and CDR2 SVGIG (reference sequence). Trimming left V 0 bases short and J 4 bases short, with 9 bases between. The CDR3 is 13 amino acids.

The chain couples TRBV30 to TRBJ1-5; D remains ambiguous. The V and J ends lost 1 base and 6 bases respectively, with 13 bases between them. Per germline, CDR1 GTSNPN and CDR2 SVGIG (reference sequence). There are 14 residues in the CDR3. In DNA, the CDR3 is TGTGCCTGGAGTGAGGGCCATAAGCCTCAGCCCCAGCATTTT. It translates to CAWSEGHKPQPQHF.

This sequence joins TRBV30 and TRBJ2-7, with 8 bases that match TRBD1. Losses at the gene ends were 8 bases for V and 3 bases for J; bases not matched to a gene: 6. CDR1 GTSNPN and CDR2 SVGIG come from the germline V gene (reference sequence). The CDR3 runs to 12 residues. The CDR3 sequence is CAAATGVYEQYF. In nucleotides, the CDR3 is TGTGCCGCCGCGACAGGGGTCTACGAGCAGTACTTC.

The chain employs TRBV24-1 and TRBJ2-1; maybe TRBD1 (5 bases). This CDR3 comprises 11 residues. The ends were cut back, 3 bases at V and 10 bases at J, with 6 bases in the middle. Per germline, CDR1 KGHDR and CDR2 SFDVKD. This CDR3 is CATSDGAEQFF. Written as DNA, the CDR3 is TGTGCCACCAGTGATGGGGCCGAGCAGTTCTTC.

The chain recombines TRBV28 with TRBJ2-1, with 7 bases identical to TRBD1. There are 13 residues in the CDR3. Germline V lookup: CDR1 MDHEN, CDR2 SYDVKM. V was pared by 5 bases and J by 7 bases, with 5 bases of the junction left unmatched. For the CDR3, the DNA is TGTGCCAGCAGTAACAGGGGTGTGAATGAGCAGTTCTTC. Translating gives CASSNRGVNEQFF.

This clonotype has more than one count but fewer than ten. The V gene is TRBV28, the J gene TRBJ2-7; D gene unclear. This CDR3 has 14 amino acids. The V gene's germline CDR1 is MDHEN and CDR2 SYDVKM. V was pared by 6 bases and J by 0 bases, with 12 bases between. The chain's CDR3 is CASSPRTISYEQYF. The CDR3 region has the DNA TGTGCCAGCAGCCCCCGCACCATCTCCTACGAGCAGTACTTC. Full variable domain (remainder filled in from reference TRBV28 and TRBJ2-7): DVKVTQSSRYLVKRTGEKVFLECVQDMDHENMFWYRQDPGLGLRLIYFSYDVKMKEKGDIPEGYSVSREKKERFSLILESASTNQTSMYLCASSPRTISYEQYFGPGTRLTVT.

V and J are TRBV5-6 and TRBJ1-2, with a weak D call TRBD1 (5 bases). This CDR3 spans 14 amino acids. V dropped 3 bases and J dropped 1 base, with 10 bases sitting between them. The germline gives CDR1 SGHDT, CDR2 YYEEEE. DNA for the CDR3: TGTGCCAGCAGCTCGGGGGTTGGTAACTATGGCTACACCTTC. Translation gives CASSSGVGNYGYTF.

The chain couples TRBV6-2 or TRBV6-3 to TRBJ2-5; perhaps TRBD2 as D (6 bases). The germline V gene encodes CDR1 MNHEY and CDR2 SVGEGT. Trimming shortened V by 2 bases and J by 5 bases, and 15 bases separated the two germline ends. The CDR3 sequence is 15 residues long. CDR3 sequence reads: CASSYPLGSRETQYF. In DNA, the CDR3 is TGTGCCAGCAGTTACCCCCTCGGGAGCAGGGAGACCCAGTACTTC.

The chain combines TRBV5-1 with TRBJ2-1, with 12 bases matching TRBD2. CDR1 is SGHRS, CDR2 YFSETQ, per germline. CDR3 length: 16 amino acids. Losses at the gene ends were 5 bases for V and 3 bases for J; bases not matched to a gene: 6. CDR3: CASRPGLAGIYNEQFF. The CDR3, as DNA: TGCGCCAGCAGACCCGGACTAGCGGGAATCTACAATGAGCAGTTCTTC.

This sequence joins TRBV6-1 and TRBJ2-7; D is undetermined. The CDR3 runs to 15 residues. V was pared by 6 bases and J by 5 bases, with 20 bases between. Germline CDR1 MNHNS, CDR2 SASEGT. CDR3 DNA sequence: TGTGCCAGCAGCGTCATTTTCCCCCCTACAAACGAGCAGTACTTC. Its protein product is CASSVIFPPTNEQYF.

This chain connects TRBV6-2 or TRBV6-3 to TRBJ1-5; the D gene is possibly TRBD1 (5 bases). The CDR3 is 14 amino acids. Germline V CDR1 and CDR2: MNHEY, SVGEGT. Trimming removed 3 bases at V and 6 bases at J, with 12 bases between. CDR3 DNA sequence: TGTGCCAGCAGTTATTGGGGCTGGGGTCAGCCCCAGCATTTT. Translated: CASSYWGWGQPQHF.